The 28 T cell receptor beta chains presented below share a single source sample, sequenced in a study of T-cell reconstitution after alpha-beta-depleted transplantation in children. Unique molecular identifiers were used in preparing the TCRbeta library. Each CDR3 protein gets one entry after TCRdb re-called the PCR reads with MiXCR. This table holds 200,000 to 250,000 distinct CDR3 sequences, 20% to 30% found once. Sequencing used PBMCs, mostly from graft donor cells, obtained 360 days after TCRalphabeta/CD19-depleted stem cell transplant. These TCRs come from a female patient under 10 years old who had a stem cell transplant for congenital amegakaryocytic thrombocytopenia, so the T cells may come from the graft donor.

This clonotype was recorded at least ten times. V usage is TRBV10-3 and J usage is TRBJ2-1, with TRBD2 identical over 14 bases. The CDR3 runs to 17 residues. V was clipped by 6 bases and J by 5 bases; unmatched bases: 9. The V gene's germline CDR1 is ENHRY and CDR2 SYGVKD. In DNA, the CDR3 is TGTGCCATCAGGGAAAACCAGGGACTAGCGGGAGACAATGAGCAGTTCTTC. Its translation is CAIRENQGLAGDNEQFF.

This clonotype was counted only a few times. The gene calls are TRBV2 and TRBJ2-3; D is uncertain. V lost 4 bases and J lost 2, with 7 bases in between. Germline V gene sequence: CDR1 SNHLY, CDR2 FYNNEI. The CDR3 runs 13 residues. In DNA, the CDR3 is TGTGCCAGCAGTGCCCCAAACACAGATACGCAGTATTTT. Translated, it gives CASSAPNTDTQYF.

The chain employs TRBV7-2 and TRBJ2-7; 7 nucleotides match TRBD2. CDR1 SGHTA and CDR2 FQGNSA come from the germline V gene. The CDR3 sequence is 14 residues long. J was trimmed by 6 bases and V by 1 base; bases with no gene match: 6. The CDR3 DNA follows: TGTGCCAGCAGCTTAGAGGCGGGAGTTGGCGAGCAGTACTTC. It is translated as CASSLEAGVGEQYF.

This clonotype was observed a few times. The gene calls are TRBV27 and TRBJ2-7; D is perhaps TRBD1 (5 bases). The CDR3 consists of 14 residues. Germline-derived CDR1 and CDR2 are MNHEY and SMNVEV (reference sequence). The germline V and J ends were trimmed by 2 bases and 0 bases, with 8 bases remaining between them. The CDR3 nucleotides read TGTGCCAGCAGTTTAAAAGGGGACTCCTACGAGCAGTACTTC. As protein: CASSLKGDSYEQYF.

This clonotype was detected many times. V usage is TRBV5-1 and J usage is TRBJ2-7; D is undetermined. Germline CDR1 is SGHRS and CDR2 is YFSETQ. The CDR3 consists of 14 residues. Trimming removed 0 bases at V and 0 bases at J, with 7 bases between. The CDR3 is CASSLGFTSYEQYF. The CDR3 nucleotides are TGCGCCAGCAGCTTGGGGTTTACCTCCTACGAGCAGTACTTC. Together with reference TRBV5-1 and TRBJ2-7, the CDR3 gives the full variable domain: KAGVTQTPRYLIKTRGQQVTLSCSPISGHRSVSWYQQTPGQGLQFLFEYFSETQRNKGNFPGRFSGRQFSNSRSEMNVSTLELGDSALYLCASSLGFTSYEQYFGPGTRLTVT.

This clonotype was observed a few times. The chain uses TRBV15 and TRBJ2-7; 8 nucleotides line up with TRBD1. CDR3 length equals 16 residues. V lost 3 bases, J lost 3 bases, and 10 bases stayed unmatched. Germline V CDR1 and CDR2: LNHNV, YYDKDF (reference sequence). This CDR3 is CATSRVEGQALYEQYF. CDR3 nucleotides: TGTGCCACCAGCAGGGTTGAGGGACAGGCCCTCTACGAGCAGTACTTC.

This clonotype came up a few times. V and J are TRBV30 and TRBJ1-1; possible D gene TRBD1, 5 bases. Germline values: CDR1 GTSNPN, CDR2 SVGIG (reference sequence). V was trimmed by 0 bases and J by 3 bases, leaving 11 bases between them. CDR3 length: 14 residues. CDR3 in amino acids: CAWSVTRGDTEAFF. CDR3 nucleotides: TGTGCCTGGAGTGTAACCCGGGGGGACACTGAAGCTTTCTTT.

This clonotype was observed a handful of times. The chain recombines TRBV4-1 with TRBJ1-5, with 7 bases fitting TRBD1. In germline, CDR1 is MGHRA, CDR2 YSYEKL. V was pared by 1 base and J by 5 bases, with 5 bases of the junction left unmatched. The CDR3 spans 15 residues. CDR3 nucleotides: TGCGCCAGCAGCCAAGTACAGGGGCCCCATCAGCCCCAGCATTTT. Its protein product is CASSQVQGPHQPQHF.

This clonotype was seen only a few times. V usage is TRBV4-2 and J usage is TRBJ2-2, with D unclear. Between the trimmed V and J ends, which lost 4 bases and 7 bases, there was a span of 10 bases. Germline lookup yields CDR1 LGHNA and CDR2 YNFKEQ. The CDR3 covers 13 residues. This CDR3 reads CASSPKDFGELFF. CDR3 nucleotide sequence: TGTGCCAGCAGCCCAAAGGATTTCGGGGAGCTGTTTTTT.

On this clonotype itself: A read error may be the cause here, since a much bigger clone is one base away. J is TRBJ2-1 and V is TRBV29-1; tentative D call: TRBD2 (5 bases). V was shortened by 2 bases and J by 4 bases, with 18 bases between the two germline ends. There are 16 residues in the CDR3. The germline V gene encodes CDR1 SQVTM and CDR2 ANQGSEA. CDR3 in DNA: TGCAGCGTTGAAAGTCCACTAGATTTGGCTTACAATGAGCAGTTCTTC. Translating it yields CSVESPLDLAYNEQFF.

The J gene is TRBJ2-3, the V gene TRBV20-1, with 7 positions matching TRBD1. J gave up 5 bases and V 5 bases, and 10 bases lay outside the gene matches. The germline CDR1 and CDR2 sequences are DFQATT and SNEGSKA (reference sequence). This CDR3 has 14 amino acids. CDR3 coding DNA: TGCAGTGCTCCCAGGGGGAATGGGCGAGATACGCAGTATTTT. Translation: CSAPRGNGRDTQYF.

The chain couples TRBV3-1 to TRBJ2-5, with 9 nucleotides matching TRBD2. With V trimmed by 0 bases and J by 4 bases, 6 bases remained unmatched. This CDR3 is 16 amino acids long. Germline V lookup: CDR1 LGHDT, CDR2 YNNKEL (reference sequence). The CDR3 sequence: CASSQDAGGPSETQYF. The CDR3 DNA follows: TGTGCCAGCAGCCAAGATGCGGGGGGGCCTTCAGAGACCCAGTACTTC.

Many counts were recorded for this clonotype. The V gene is TRBV4-2, the J gene TRBJ1-4, with D hard to call. V was cut by 5 bases and J by 0 bases, with 7 bases left in between. Germline V gene lookup returns CDR1 LGHNA and CDR2 YNFKEQ. This CDR3 has 14 residues. The CDR3 region is CASSGESTNEKLFF. CDR3 bases: TGTGCCAGCAGCGGGGAGTCAACTAATGAAAAACTGTTTTTT.

CDR3 residues: CASSPGGSSVYEQYF. The CDR3 nucleotides read TGTGCCAGCTCACCGGGGGGATCATCGGTTTACGAGCAGTACTTC. The V gene is TRBV18, the J gene TRBJ2-7; the D gene is possibly TRBD2 (6 bases). The germline V gene has CDR1 KGHSH and CDR2 LQKENI. This CDR3 is built from 15 residues. Trimming shortened V by 3 bases and J by 4 bases, and 16 bases separated the two germline ends.

The table lists this clonotype with a few counts. The rearrangement links TRBV20-1 to TRBJ2-7; the D gene is possibly TRBD1 (6 bases). V shed 3 bases and J shed 3 bases, with 15 bases lying between them. The CDR3 runs 14 residues. Germline-derived CDR1 and CDR2 are DFQATT and SNEGSKA (reference sequence). The CDR3 reads CSARGDTLHYEQYF. The DNA for the CDR3 is TGCAGTGCTAGGGGGGACACCCTCCACTACGAGCAGTACTTC.

The chain uses TRBV7-8 and TRBJ2-1; 9 bases are shared with TRBD2. Trimming took 7 bases from V and 5 from J; bases not matched to a gene: 12. CDR1 is SGHVS, CDR2 FQNEAQ, per germline. This CDR3 spans 16 amino acids. In DNA form, the CDR3 reads TGTGCCAGCACCGGTTGGGAGCGGGAGGTTCACAATGAGCAGTTCTTC. It yields the protein CASTGWEREVHNEQFF.

This clonotype was counted a single time. The chain employs TRBV27 and TRBJ1-1, with D possibly TRBD1 on 6 matching bases. The V and J ends lost 8 bases and 4 bases respectively, with 17 bases between them. CDR1 and CDR2 (germline): MNHEY, SMNVEV (reference sequence). CDR3 size: 14 residues. The CDR3 DNA follows: TGTGCCAGCTCCCCAAAGGGAGGGGGCACTGAAGCTTTCTTT. Amino acids: CASSPKGGGTEAFF.

V gene TRBV27 combines with J gene TRBJ2-1; D may be TRBD2 (7 bases). This CDR3 has 17 residues. V lost 1 base and J lost 8, with 21 bases in between. Looked up from germline, CDR1 is MNHEY and CDR2 is SMNVEV (reference sequence). CDR3 nucleotides: TGTGCCAGCAGTTTATTTGGGGGGGGGCCTTCCCACCATGAGCAGTTCTTC. This sequence encodes CASSLFGGGPSHHEQFF.

V gene TRBV7-2 combines with J gene TRBJ2-6; TRBD1 or TRBD2 may be the D gene (6 bases each). The CDR3 length is 16 residues. Germline assignment: CDR1 SGHTA and CDR2 FQGNSA. V gave up 2 bases and J gave up 2 bases, with 10 bases separating them. Here the CDR3 reads CASSLWGAPGANVLTF. The CDR3 DNA is TGTGCCAGCAGCTTATGGGGGGCGCCTGGGGCCAACGTCCTGACTTTC.

This clonotype was seen more than once but under ten times. This chain joins TRBV6-6 and TRBJ1-5; 9 nucleotides line up with TRBD1. With V trimmed by 8 bases and J by 3 bases, 2 bases remained unmatched. Germline loops: CDR1 MNHNY, CDR2 SVGAGI (reference sequence). This CDR3 comprises 13 residues. The CDR3 loop reads CASGQGFNQPQHF. CDR3 coding DNA: TGTGCCAGCGGACAGGGGTTCAATCAGCCCCAGCATTTT.

This clonotype has a count of ten or more. The chain couples TRBV12-3 or TRBV12-4 to TRBJ2-7; TRBD2 is a possible D gene (6 bases). CDR3 length: 14 amino acids. The germline V and J ends were trimmed by 3 bases and 4 bases, with 13 bases remaining between them. The DNA for the CDR3 is TGTGCCAGCAGTTTGTGGGGGACTGGTTACGAGCAGTACTTC. Translating it yields CASSLWGTGYEQYF.

This clonotype was found a few times. The CDR3 protein is CSAAGGIADTQYF. The CDR3 region has the DNA TGCAGTGCCGCGGGGGGGATAGCGGATACGCAGTATTTT. J is TRBJ2-3 and V is TRBV20-1; 9 bases map to TRBD2. V dropped 6 bases and J dropped 6; count of bases not matched to a gene: 7. This CDR3 is built from 13 residues. Germline V gene lookup returns CDR1 DFQATT and CDR2 SNEGSKA (reference sequence).

This chain links TRBV5-1 with TRBJ2-3, with D unresolved. Trimming took off 0 bases at V and 0 bases at J, with 8 bases between the two ends. This CDR3 is built from 15 residues. The germline V gene has CDR1 SGHRS and CDR2 YFSETQ. In DNA form, the CDR3 reads TGCGCCAGCAGCTTGGCAGAGGTCAGCACAGATACGCAGTATTTT. Its translation is CASSLAEVSTDTQYF.

The V call is TRBV10-3, the J call TRBJ1-3; D call uncertain. This CDR3 is built from 14 residues. Germline V lookup: CDR1 ENHRY, CDR2 SYGVKD. Between the trimmed V and J ends, which lost 3 bases and 0 bases, there was a span of 6 bases. The CDR3 region has the DNA TGTGCCATCAGTGATCCTTCCTCTGGAAACACCATATATTTT. It translates to CAISDPSSGNTIYF.

The chain has TRBV7-9 and TRBJ2-7, with TRBD2 identical over 12 bases. The CDR3 extends over 16 amino acids. With V trimmed by 5 bases and J by 0 bases, 5 bases remained unmatched. Germline CDR1 SEHNR, CDR2 FQNEAQ (reference sequence). CDR3 sequence: CASSPTSGRSSYEQYF. The CDR3 DNA reads TGTGCCAGCAGCCCTACTAGCGGGAGGAGCTCCTACGAGCAGTACTTC.

V and J are TRBV15 and TRBJ2-1, with D possibly called TRBD1 or TRBD2 (5 bases each). Germline values: CDR1 LNHNV, CDR2 YYDKDF (reference sequence). V was trimmed by 1 base and J by 11 bases, leaving 6 bases between them. This CDR3 has 11 amino acids. In DNA form, the CDR3 reads TGTGCCACCAGCAGAGGGGACCAGCAGTTCTTC. It translates to CATSRGDQQFF.

This clonotype was found many times. V and J are TRBV12-3 or TRBV12-4 and TRBJ1-3; D gene uncertain. CDR3 length: 14 amino acids. The V gene lost 3 bases and the J gene lost 0 bases, with 6 bases spanning the gap. The CDR3 loop reads CASSLAGSGNTIYF. Here the CDR3 DNA reads TGTGCCAGCAGTTTGGCGGGCTCTGGAAACACCATATATTTT.

This clonotype was seen a handful of times. The CDR3 bases are TGTGCCAGCAGTTTTAGCGGGTGGGACACAGATACGCAGTATTTT. Its translation is CASSFSGWDTDTQYF. The V gene is TRBV6-2 or TRBV6-3, the J gene TRBJ2-3, with 7 bases aligning to TRBD2. Trimming took 4 bases from V and 2 from J; bases not matched to a gene: 6. The germline gives CDR1 MNHEY, CDR2 SVGEGT. This CDR3 has 15 amino acids.